The 18 T cell receptor beta chains below come from one sample, sequenced in a study of T cells in Graves' hyperthyroidism and ophthalmopathy. RNA transcripts served as the template for amplifying TCR beta CDR3 regions. First-round RT-PCR targeting the TCR CDR3 was performed with the HTBI primer set. From the multiplex PCR reads, TCRdb called clonotypes with MiXCR, one entry per CDR3 protein. The data show around 600,000 distinct CDR3 sequences, about 15% seen once. The sequencing input was blood. The receptors originated from a woman between 50 and 59 years old with Graves' ophthalmopathy.

This sequence joins TRBV4-1 and TRBJ2-1; no firm D call. The germline V and J ends were trimmed by 0 bases and 10 bases, with 10 bases remaining between them. The CDR3 extends over 13 amino acids. The germline gives CDR1 MGHRA, CDR2 YSYEKL. CDR3 nucleotide sequence: TGCGCCAGCAGCCAAGATATGGGGTTGGAGCAGTTCTTC. Translated: CASSQDMGLEQFF.

This clonotype was seen at least ten times. V usage is TRBV5-1 and J usage is TRBJ2-3; D ambiguous. The length of the CDR3 is 16 residues. V shed 5 bases and J shed 0 bases, with 16 bases lying between them. Germline-derived CDR1 and CDR2 are SGHRS and YFSETQ. The CDR3, as DNA: TGCGCCAGCAGGCCGACGGGCGTCTCTAGCACAGATACGCAGTATTTT. Its protein product is CASRPTGVSSTDTQYF.

The chain couples TRBV12-5 to TRBJ2-2, with 7 bases lining up with TRBD1. Germline V gene lookup returns CDR1 LGHNT and CDR2 FRNRAP. Trimming cost V 4 bases and J 4 bases; bases outside gene matches: 27. This CDR3 has 22 residues. The CDR3 sequence is CASGSRLLVISSDREGTGELFF. For the CDR3, the DNA is TGTGCTAGTGGTTCGCGGCTGCTGGTCATTAGTTCAGACAGGGAAGGCACCGGGGAGCTGTTTTTT.

This clonotype turned up a few times. This sequence joins TRBV30 and TRBJ2-7; 7 nucleotides line up with TRBD2. Looked up from germline, CDR1 is GTSNPN and CDR2 is SVGIG (reference sequence). This CDR3 is built from 13 residues. V lost 6 bases, J lost 0 bases, and 5 bases stayed unmatched. This chain's CDR3 is CACRGGGSYEQYF. Written as DNA, the CDR3 is TGTGCCTGCCGAGGCGGGGGCTCCTACGAGCAGTACTTC.

There are many counts of this clonotype. V gene TRBV20-1 combines with J gene TRBJ2-5; tentatively, D is TRBD1 (6 bases). The V end was cut by 7 bases, the J end by 4 bases, with 13 bases between. Per the germline V gene, CDR1 is DFQATT and CDR2 is SNEGSKA (reference sequence). CDR3 length: 12 residues. The CDR3: CSVQDRPETQYF. The CDR3 nucleotides read TGCAGTGTTCAAGACAGGCCAGAGACCCAGTACTTC.

This clonotype was detected a few times. V and J are TRBV11-3 and TRBJ2-1; D remains unclear. Germline V gene sequence: CDR1 SGHNT, CDR2 YENEEA. V dropped 5 bases and J dropped 7 bases, with 18 bases sitting between them. This CDR3 region has 15 residues. DNA for the CDR3: TGTGCCAGCAGCCTCAGTAGACCCATTGGTAATGAGCAGTTCTTC. Protein sequence: CASSLSRPIGNEQFF.

CDR3: CASSQDRGVIYNEQFF. Here the CDR3 DNA reads TGTGCCAGCAGCCAAGATCGGGGGGTGATCTACAATGAGCAGTTCTTC. J is TRBJ2-1 and V is TRBV14, with 7 bases aligning to TRBD2. Trimming cost V 0 bases and J 3 bases; bases outside gene matches: 5. The CDR3 loop spans 16 amino acids. CDR1 and CDR2 from the germline V gene are SGHDN and FVKESK.

The rearrangement links TRBV10-3 to TRBJ1-5; D unresolved. In germline, CDR1 is ENHRY, CDR2 SYGVKD. Trimming left V 2 bases short and J 5 bases short, with 13 bases between. The CDR3 is 15 residues long. The CDR3 coding sequence is TGTGCCATCAGTGAGGGGTCCTTAAGGGATCAGCCCCAGCATTTT. It yields the protein CAISEGSLRDQPQHF.

Only a few counts were recorded for this clonotype. This sequence joins TRBV4-3 and TRBJ2-1; D is tentatively TRBD1 or TRBD2 (5 bases each). Germline V gene sequence: CDR1 LGHNA, CDR2 YSLEER. V gave up 0 bases and J gave up 5 bases, with 11 bases separating them. CDR3 length: 15 amino acids. The CDR3: CASSQDLQGDNEQFF. The CDR3 nucleotides are TGCGCCAGCAGCCAAGATCTCCAGGGAGACAATGAGCAGTTCTTC.

This chain joins TRBV20-1 and TRBJ1-5; D might be TRBD1 (5 bases). The V end was cut by 3 bases, the J end by 6 bases, with 21 bases between. CDR1 is DFQATT, CDR2 SNEGSKA, per germline (reference sequence). This CDR3 comprises 16 residues. The CDR3 is CSASGGTPLRAQPQHF. Written as DNA, the CDR3 is TGCAGTGCTAGTGGAGGGACCCCTTTGAGGGCTCAGCCCCAGCATTTT.

This clonotype has a handful of counts. The rearrangement links TRBV4-2 to TRBJ1-3; D is unresolved. Germline-derived CDR1 and CDR2 are LGHNA and YNFKEQ. The CDR3 has 16 amino acids. V was pared by 1 base and J by 6 bases, with 16 bases between. Written as DNA, the CDR3 is TGTGCCAGCAGCCAAGCAGGCACTTCCCCTGAAAACACCATATATTTT. Amino acid sequence: CASSQAGTSPENTIYF.

This clonotype was observed at least ten times. The rearrangement joins TRBV7-9 to TRBJ2-1; the match to TRBD1 covers 7 bases. This CDR3 region has 14 residues. Germline V lookup: CDR1 SEHNR, CDR2 FQNEAQ (reference sequence). Losses at the gene ends were 5 bases for V and 12 bases for J; bases not matched to a gene: 13. CDR3 DNA sequence: TGTGCCAGCAGCCGCATCACAGGGGCCGGAGCGCAGTTCTTC. Protein product: CASSRITGAGAQFF.

The chain recombines TRBV18 with TRBJ2-1; a possible D gene is TRBD2 (5 bases). Trimming shortened V by 2 bases and J by 4 bases, and 15 bases separated the two germline ends. The CDR3 covers 16 residues. Germline V gene lookup returns CDR1 KGHSH and CDR2 LQKENI. Here the CDR3 DNA reads TGTGCCAGCTCACCAATGACGGGATTGGAGTACAATGAGCAGTTCTTC. Protein: CASSPMTGLEYNEQFF.

The chain carries TRBV28 and TRBJ2-5, with D possibly matching TRBD1 (6 bases). This CDR3 has 15 residues. The germline V gene has CDR1 MDHEN and CDR2 SYDVKM. Trimming shortened V by 6 bases and J by 5 bases, and 19 bases separated the two germline ends. CDR3 nucleotide sequence: TGTGCCAGCAGCGCCCGAGGGGGAGTCTGGGAGACCCAGTACTTC. It yields the protein CASSARGGVWETQYF.

Many counts were recorded for this clonotype. The rearrangement uses TRBV12-3 or TRBV12-4 and TRBJ2-5; D is unresolved. The germline V and J ends were trimmed by 3 bases and 0 bases, with 8 bases remaining between them. The CDR3 runs to 14 residues. For the CDR3, the DNA is TGTGCCAGCAGTTTGCCCAGGAACCAAGAGACCCAGTACTTC. Translation: CASSLPRNQETQYF.

Ten or more counts support this clonotype. The rearrangement uses TRBV13 and TRBJ1-6, with 9 bases that match TRBD1. This CDR3 contains 14 residues. CDR1 and CDR2 from the germline V gene are PRHDT and FYEKMQ (reference sequence). Trimming cost V 5 bases and J 9 bases; bases outside gene matches: 5. The CDR3 loop is CASSLDRGSSPLHF. CDR3 in DNA: TGTGCCAGCAGCCTTGACAGGGGGAGTTCACCCCTCCACTTT.

This clonotype was seen more than once but under ten times. The chain joins TRBV6-2 or TRBV6-3 to TRBJ2-2, with a weak D call TRBD2 (6 bases). The CDR3 consists of 16 residues. From germline, CDR1 is MNHEY and CDR2 SVGEGT. Trimming stripped 6 bases from V and 5 bases from J, with 19 bases between. The CDR3 here is CASRPAVWGVTGELFF. CDR3 bases: TGTGCCAGCAGACCCGCCGTTTGGGGGGTAACCGGGGAGCTGTTTTTT.

This clonotype was counted many times. The V call is TRBV7-6, the J call TRBJ1-2; D is uncertain. The CDR3 has 13 amino acids. V shed 4 bases and J shed 6 bases, with 12 bases lying between them. Germline loops: CDR1 SGHVS, CDR2 FNYEAQ. DNA for the CDR3: TGTGCCAGCAGCTCCCGACCGGTAGATGGCTACACCTTC. Translation gives CASSSRPVDGYTF.